The text below deals with one T cell receptor (beta chain). Its cognate antigen has yet to be identified. This sample was included in a study of monozygotic twins with inflammatory bowel disease (dated by TCRdb to the late 2010s). With regard to the full study: The complete study included 28 monozygotic twin pairs: 19 IBD-discordant Danish pairs and nine German pairs, of which four were IBD-concordant and five were IBD-discordant. The search for disease-associated traits relied mainly on comparing IBD patients with their genetically identical healthy co-twins within discordant pairs. Each individual had, on average, about 151 000 unique TCRalpha sequences and 181 000 unique TCRbeta sequences available for analysis. Overall study results and their limits: Measured by the inverse Simpson index, TCRbeta repertoire diversity was lower in IBD patients than in their healthy co-twins. Differing immunosuppressive treatments among patients may have added background noise and inter-individual variability to the repertoires. The analysis was unable to tell different T cell subtypes apart. The results gave no support for a single strong signal or clonotype linked to IBD. IBD patients shared fewer clonotypes with other individuals than healthy twins did, most markedly in patients showing signs of disease activity. No difference in repertoire similarity was observed between concordant and discordant twins, possibly owing to limited statistical power.

Library creation used 5' RACE. For each TCR library, 3,000 to 4,000 ng of total RNA was used. For each sample, cDNA synthesis was carried out in eight separate reactions using SMARTScribe reverse transcriptase. During cDNA synthesis, unique molecular identifiers containing a 6-nucleotide sample barcode were introduced by template switching. TCRalpha and TCRbeta cDNA was amplified in two nested PCRs of approximately 17 and 9 cycles, and bead purification was carried out after each PCR. Before amplification, the cDNA was treated with uracil DNA-glycosylase and purified using the QIAquick PCR purification kit. In the second PCR, Illumina TruSeq-compatible adapters and sample-specific barcodes were added. TapeStation and Qubit were used to check library quality and concentration, and around 5 ng of each library went into the pool. Sequencing of pooled libraries was carried out on an Illumina HiSeq2500 single-index Rapid Run using 2 x 100 bp reads and custom sequencing primers. The authors' pipeline ran thus. PCR and sequencing errors were corrected by UMI-based consensus assembly using MiGEC version 1.2.6. MiXCR version 2.1.1 was used for V(D)J alignment, clonotype assembly and CDR3 extraction. To normalise gene usage, clonotype sharing and MAIT/NKT TCR abundance, the analysis used the top 1000, 10 000 and 20 000 clonotypes per sample. After downsampling to 27 000 UMIs, diversity was calculated as the inverse Simpson index using the vegan R package. Paired Mann-Whitney U tests were applied to discordant twin pairs, and Benjamini-Hochberg correction was used for multiple testing. Reprocessed by TCRdb, the reads give a single entry per CDR3 protein sequence, without DNA. TCRdb, not the authors, supplied the V and J calls. The sample's own table lists around 370,000 distinct CDR3 sequences. Of the sample, 2.6% falls within the top ten clones.

From each donor, a roughly 2.5 ml peripheral blood sample was collected into PAXgene tubes and stored at -80 degrees C. Without any T cell sorting, total RNA was extracted from whole blood using the PAXgene blood miRNA kit on an automated QIAcube. Peripheral blood from monozygotic twin pairs who were concordant or discordant for inflammatory bowel disease underwent deep TCRalpha and TCRbeta repertoire profiling using unique molecular barcoding. Smoking habits were recorded for all twin pairs, and each individual was classified as a current, former or never smoker. In the germline V gene, CDR1 corresponds to MNHEY and CDR2 to SVGEGT. Including the terminal cysteine and phenylalanine, the CDR3 comprises 11 residues. No nucleotide data were recorded.

This TCR was recovered from a human donor with ulcerative colitis or Crohn's disease, or a healthy co-twin of an affected twin (not recorded which). This chain is built from TRBV6-2 or TRBV6-3 and TRBJ2-3. The sequenced sample was blood. The CDR3 has the sequence CASSAWDTQYF.